The 27 T cell receptor beta chains below were found in one sample sequenced in a study of blood T cell repertoires in COVID-19. Repertoires were generated with immunoSEQ multiplex PCR, while TCRdb's copy carries only in-frame clones and drops some. The sample records about 65,000 clones, approximately 78% being singletons. Input material: peripheral blood. The receptors come from a man older than 75 with acute or convalescent COVID-19.

The V call is TRBV30, the J call TRBJ1-5, with a weak D call TRBD1 (6 bases). V shed 3 bases and J shed 0 bases, with 12 bases lying between them. The CDR3 has 15 residues. Per germline, CDR1 GTSNPN and CDR2 SVGIG (reference sequence). Here the CDR3 DNA reads TGTGCCTGGAGACAGGGATCTTATAGCAATCAGCCCCAGCATTTT. Its translation is CAWRQGSYSNQPQHF.

V is TRBV19 and J is TRBJ2-1, with 8 positions matching TRBD1. Germline V gives CDR1 LNHDA, CDR2 SQIVND (reference sequence). This CDR3 is 15 amino acids long. Trimming took 5 bases from V and 3 from J; bases not matched to a gene: 6. The chain's CDR3 is CASSAGQGLYNEQFF. In DNA, the CDR3 is TGTGCCAGTAGTGCCGGACAGGGCCTCTACAATGAGCAGTTCTTC.

V gene TRBV5-1 combines with J gene TRBJ2-1; no clear D. This CDR3 has 13 residues. V was pared by 3 bases and J by 4 bases, with 8 bases between. Germline V gene sequence: CDR1 SGHRS, CDR2 YFSETQ. CDR3 residues: CASSYRQYNEQFF. In DNA, the CDR3 is TGCGCCAGCAGCTACAGACAATACAATGAGCAGTTCTTC.

The chain carries TRBV9 and TRBJ2-5; 12 nucleotides line up with TRBD1. The CDR3 is made up of 15 amino acids. V dropped 4 bases and J dropped 5; count of bases not matched to a gene: 6. Germline V gene sequence: CDR1 SGDLS, CDR2 YYNGEE. CDR3 region: CASSPGTGGGETQYF. The CDR3 bases are TGTGCCAGCAGCCCCGGGACAGGGGGCGGTGAGACCCAGTACTTC.

This clone showed up just once. The chain combines TRBV5-6 with TRBJ1-4, with D tentatively TRBD1 (6 bases). V was trimmed by 0 bases and J by 6 bases, leaving 12 bases between them. CDR3 length: 15 amino acids. Germline V gene lookup returns CDR1 SGHDT and CDR2 YYEEEE. The chain's CDR3 is CASSLGWTAHEKLFF. The CDR3 coding sequence is TGTGCCAGCAGCTTGGGTTGGACAGCTCATGAAAAACTGTTTTTT.

As regards this clone: Additional DNA sequences in this sample encode the identical CDR3. CDR3 region: CSASQGSDTQYF. CDR3 in DNA: TGCAGTGCTAGTCAGGGTTCAGATACGCAGTATTTT. The chain employs TRBV20-1 and TRBJ2-3; perhaps TRBD1 as D (5 bases). The CDR3 loop spans 12 amino acids. V dropped 3 bases and J dropped 4 bases, with 8 bases sitting between them. The germline V gene has CDR1 DFQATT and CDR2 SNEGSKA (reference sequence).

This clone was observed a few times. The chain carries TRBV21-1 and TRBJ2-3; the table names TRBD2, a call not compared with the DNA. TRBV21-1 is tagged as a pseudogene. This CDR3 spans 15 amino acids. DNA of the CDR3: TGTGCCAGCAGCAGAGAGGGGGGGCCCACAGATACGCAGTATTTT. It yields the protein CASSREGGPTDTQYF.

This clone was detected only a few times. The chain joins TRBV19 to TRBJ1-5, with D possibly being TRBD1 (6 bases). Germline CDR1 is LNHDA and CDR2 is SQIVND (reference sequence). CDR3 length: 18 amino acids. Trimming left V 5 bases short and J 0 bases short, with 20 bases between. DNA of the CDR3: TGTGCCAGTAGTTCCCCCCTAGGGGGTGTTAATAGCAATCAGCCCCAGCATTTT. Residues: CASSSPLGGVNSNQPQHF.

This clone has more than one count but fewer than ten. The chain combines TRBV2 with TRBJ1-6; possible D gene TRBD1, 6 bases. The CDR3 spans 14 residues. The V end lost 4 bases, the J end lost 9 bases, and 13 bases lay between the germline ends. The V gene's germline CDR1 is SNHLY and CDR2 FYNNEI. CDR3 loop: CASSGQGSGSPLHF. CDR3 coding DNA: TGTGCCAGCAGTGGGCAGGGGAGCGGTTCACCCCTCCACTTT.

This chain connects TRBV5-1 to TRBJ2-7, with 9 bases identical to TRBD1. In germline, CDR1 is SGHRS, CDR2 YFSETQ. The CDR3 is 13 amino acids. With V trimmed by 5 bases and J by 2 bases, 2 bases remained unmatched. The CDR3 DNA reads TGCGCCAGCAGGACAGGGGGTACCTACGAGCAGTACTTC. Protein sequence: CASRTGGTYEQYF.

This chain joins TRBV7-6 and TRBJ2-2, with 7 bases identical to TRBD2. CDR1 is SGHVS, CDR2 FNYEAQ, per germline. Trimming at V came to 1 base and at J to 7 bases, leaving 3 bases not matched to a gene. This CDR3 is built from 14 residues. This CDR3 reads CASSLVSGGGELFF. CDR3 nucleotide sequence: TGTGCCAGCAGCTTAGTCTCGGGAGGCGGGGAGCTGTTTTTT.

V usage is TRBV19 and J usage is TRBJ1-1, with D maybe TRBD1 (6 bases). The germline V gene encodes CDR1 LNHDA and CDR2 SQIVND (reference sequence). This CDR3 is 15 amino acids long. V was pared by 3 bases and J by 0 bases, with 11 bases between. This CDR3 reads CASSIAGTMNTEAFF. CDR3 in DNA: TGTGCCAGTAGTATCGCCGGGACAATGAACACTGAAGCTTTCTTT.

This clone was seen just once. This chain connects TRBV4-1 to TRBJ2-1, with TRBD2 identical over 10 bases. CDR3 size: 17 residues. Germline V lookup: CDR1 MGHRA, CDR2 YSYEKL. The V gene end was trimmed by 3 bases and the J gene end by 7 bases; junction bases not matched to a gene: 12. The chain's CDR3 is CASSQGPLAGDFNEQFF. CDR3 DNA: TGCGCCAGCAGCCAGGGCCCTCTAGCGGGGGATTTTAATGAGCAGTTCTTC.

The V call is TRBV6-5, the J call TRBJ1-6; D gene uncertain. There are 14 residues in the CDR3. Germline CDR1 is MNHEY and CDR2 is SVGAGI. The V end was cut by 7 bases, the J end by 8 bases, with 15 bases between. CDR3 nucleotide sequence: TGTGCCAGCACCAGGAAGAACTGGGATTCACCCCTCCACTTT. Translation gives CASTRKNWDSPLHF.

This clone was found once. The genes are TRBV7-8 and TRBJ2-3; D possibly corresponds to TRBD2 (5 bases). Germline V lookup: CDR1 SGHVS, CDR2 FQNEAQ. V dropped 2 bases and J dropped 0 bases, with 9 bases sitting between them. The CDR3 is 15 amino acids. CDR3 sequence reads: CASSLSGYSTDTQYF. CDR3 in DNA: TGTGCCAGCAGCTTAAGCGGCTATAGCACAGATACGCAGTATTTT.

The genes are TRBV6-1 and TRBJ2-7; unclear D gene. The CDR3 length is 15 residues. V was shortened by 0 bases and J by 2 bases, with 11 bases between the two germline ends. Germline lookup yields CDR1 MNHNS and CDR2 SASEGT. CDR3 loop: CASSEAGSSTYEQYF. In DNA form, the CDR3 reads TGTGCCAGCAGTGAAGCGGGCAGCTCCACCTACGAGCAGTACTTC.

The table lists this clone with a count of one. V is TRBV7-8 and J is TRBJ2-4; 7 positions agree with TRBD1. The CDR3 consists of 21 residues. Per germline, CDR1 SGHVS and CDR2 FQNEAQ. V was pared by 4 bases and J by 0 bases, with 21 bases of the junction left unmatched. CDR3: CASSSKPSRGKNLLAKNIQYF. The CDR3 DNA is TGTGCCAGCAGCTCTAAACCCTCCAGGGGGAAAAACCTACTAGCCAAAAACATTCAGTACTTC.

The rearrangement links TRBV19 to TRBJ2-1, with a weak D call TRBD2 (5 bases). Germline V CDR1 and CDR2: LNHDA, SQIVND (reference sequence). The CDR3 consists of 11 residues. V lost 7 bases and J lost 9, with 10 bases in between. The CDR3 is CASTGELEQFF. The CDR3 DNA reads TGTGCCAGTACCGGGGAGCTTGAGCAGTTCTTC.

Here the CDR3 reads CASSFRDYGYTF. CDR3 bases: TGTGCCAGCAGCTTTCGTGACTATGGCTACACCTTC. V and J are TRBV11-2 and TRBJ1-2; D is uncertain. Trimming shortened V by 3 bases and J by 3 bases, and 5 bases separated the two germline ends. The CDR3 contains 12 residues. The germline gives CDR1 SGHAT, CDR2 FQNNGV.

The CDR3 spells CASSSRGGSNTGELFF. CDR3 sequence (DNA): TGTGCCAGCAGCTCGCGCGGGGGTTCGAACACCGGGGAGCTGTTTTTT. The V and J genes are TRBV7-6 and TRBJ2-2; TRBD2 matches at 7 bases. Per the germline V gene, CDR1 is SGHVS and CDR2 is FNYEAQ. V gave up 4 bases and J gave up 0 bases; unmatched junction bases: 5. The CDR3 covers 16 residues.

The CDR3 loop is CASSRGGYGYTF. CDR3 in DNA: TGTGCCAGCAGTCGGGGAGGCTATGGCTACACCTTC. This chain links TRBV12-3 or TRBV12-4 with TRBJ1-2; no reliable D call. V lost 5 bases, J lost 4 bases, and 8 bases lay in between. CDR3 size: 12 residues.

The CDR3 is CASSQSRRLTYEQYF. CDR3 DNA: TGTGCCAGCAGCCAATCTAGGCGACTGACCTACGAGCAGTACTTC. The chain has TRBV7-8 and TRBJ2-7; no clear D gene. Between the trimmed V and J ends, which lost 5 bases and 2 bases, there was a span of 16 bases. This CDR3 spans 15 amino acids. CDR1 and CDR2 from the germline V gene are SGHVS and FQNEAQ.

This clone was seen just once. V and J are TRBV15 and TRBJ2-7, with 9 bases lining up with TRBD1. Trimming removed 0 bases from V and 5 bases from J; junction bases left unmatched: 8. Germline V gene lookup returns CDR1 LNHNV and CDR2 YYDKDF (reference sequence). The CDR3 extends over 16 amino acids. CDR3 protein: CATSRDPGTGYHEQYF. CDR3 nucleotides: TGTGCCACCAGCAGAGATCCCGGGACAGGGTATCACGAGCAGTACTTC.

J is TRBJ2-1 and V is TRBV9; tentative D call: TRBD2 (6 bases). The CDR3 totals 16 residues. Trimming shortened V by 0 bases and J by 0 bases, and 10 bases separated the two germline ends. Germline V gene sequence: CDR1 SGDLS, CDR2 YYNGEE. The CDR3 DNA follows: TGTGCCAGCAGCGTAGACCCAGCGGGCTCCTACAATGAGCAGTTCTTC. Amino acid sequence: CASSVDPAGSYNEQFF.

The chain combines TRBV7-8 with TRBJ1-3, with no clear D. Trimming took 1 base from V and 2 from J, leaving 9 bases between them. CDR1 and CDR2 (germline): SGHVS, FQNEAQ. This CDR3 contains 15 residues. CDR3 region: CASSLVRAPGNTIYF. The CDR3 DNA is TGTGCCAGCAGCTTAGTGAGAGCCCCTGGAAACACCATATATTTT.

This clone was counted at least ten times. At the DNA level, this CDR3 is encoded by other sequences in the same sample as well. The CDR3 spells CASSLGQGFYNSPLHF. The CDR3 coding sequence is TGTGCCAGCAGCCTGGGACAGGGCTTCTATAATTCACCCCTCCACTTT. The chain couples TRBV7-9 to TRBJ1-6, with TRBD1 matching over 9 bases. J was trimmed by 3 bases and V by 5 bases; bases with no gene match: 5. The CDR3 has 16 amino acids. CDR1 and CDR2 (germline): SEHNR, FQNEAQ (reference sequence).

The genes are TRBV20-1 and TRBJ1-1; no reliable D call. Germline CDR1 reads DFQATT; CDR2 reads SNEGSKA (reference sequence). CDR3 length: 15 amino acids. Trimming stripped 3 bases from V and 8 bases from J, with 22 bases between. The CDR3 loop is CSASASVNPSGEAFF. The CDR3 region has the DNA TGCAGTGCTAGTGCCAGCGTCAATCCATCGGGGGAAGCTTTCTTT.